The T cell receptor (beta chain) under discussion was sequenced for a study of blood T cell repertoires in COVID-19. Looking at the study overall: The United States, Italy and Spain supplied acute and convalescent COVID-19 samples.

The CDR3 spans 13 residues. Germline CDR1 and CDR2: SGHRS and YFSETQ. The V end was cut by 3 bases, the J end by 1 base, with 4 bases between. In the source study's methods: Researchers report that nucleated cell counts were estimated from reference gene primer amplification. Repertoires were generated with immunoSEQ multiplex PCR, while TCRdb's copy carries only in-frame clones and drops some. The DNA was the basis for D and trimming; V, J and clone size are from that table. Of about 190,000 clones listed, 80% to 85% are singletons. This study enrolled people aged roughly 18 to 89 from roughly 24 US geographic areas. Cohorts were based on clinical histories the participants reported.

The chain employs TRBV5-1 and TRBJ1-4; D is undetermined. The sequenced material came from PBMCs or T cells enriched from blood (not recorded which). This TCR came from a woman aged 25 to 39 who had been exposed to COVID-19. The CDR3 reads CASSSRTNEKLFF. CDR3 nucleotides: TGCGCCAGCAGCTCCCGAACTAATGAAAAACTGTTTTTT.